A selection of T cell receptor beta chains follows, all from one sample in a study of blood T cell repertoires in COVID-19. Generated by immunoSEQ multiplex PCR, the TCRdb table keeps only in-frame clones and is missing some. The repertoire includes around 110,000 clones, approximately 90% of them detected once, and roughly 1.2% sits in the top ten. The sequenced material came from peripheral blood. Every receptor here comes from a woman aged 25 to 39 with acute or convalescent COVID-19. Both conserved end residues are part of each CDR3. D genes are given only for firm matches.

J: TRBJ1-6
V: TRBV30
D: .
length: 17
CDR3: CAWSGGDRTSYNSPLHF
DNA: TGTGCCTGGAGTGGAGGAGACCGAACCTCCTATAATTCACCCCTCCACTTT

J: TRBJ1-6
V: TRBV15
D: .
length: 15
CDR3: CATSPQRTDNSPLHF
DNA: TGTGCCACCAGCCCCCAGCGAACGGATAATTCACCCCTCCACTTT

J: TRBJ2-3
V: TRBV4-3
D: .
length: 13
CDR3: CASSPRGTDTQYF
DNA: TGCGCCAGCAGCCCCAGGGGTACAGATACGCAGTATTTT

J: TRBJ1-6
V: TRBV30
D: TRBD1
length: 15
CDR3: CAWSRPGQGSSPLHF
DNA: TGTGCCTGGAGCCGACCGGGACAGGGTTCTTCACCCCTCCACTTT

J: TRBJ1-5
V: TRBV4-2
D: TRBD1
length: 15
CDR3: CASSQEGQANQPQHF
DNA: TGTGCCAGCAGCCAAGAAGGACAGGCGAATCAGCCCCAGCATTTT

J: TRBJ1-1
V: TRBV5-1
D: .
length: 17
CDR3: CASSLFQGGIMNTEAFF
DNA: TGCGCCAGCAGCTTGTTTCAGGGAGGAATCATGAACACTGAAGCTTTCTTT

J: TRBJ2-5
V: TRBV3-1/TRBV3-2
D: .
length: 13
CDR3: CASSQGGQETQYF
DNA: TGTGCCAGCAGCCAGGGGGGTCAAGAGACCCAGTACTTC

J: TRBJ1-2
V: TRBV30
D: TRBD1
length: 11
CDR3: CAWSFGTVYTF
DNA: TGTGCCTGGAGTTTCGGGACAGTCTACACCTTC

J: TRBJ2-7
V: TRBV19
D: TRBD1
length: 16
CDR3: CASSIIPGQGAYEQYF
DNA: TGTGCCAGTAGTATTATCCCGGGACAGGGGGCCTACGAGCAGTACTTC

J: TRBJ2-3
V: TRBV5-8
D: TRBD1
length: 17
CDR3: CASSSGTGGIGTDTQYF
DNA: TGTGCCAGCAGCTCTGGGACAGGGGGGATAGGCACAGATACGCAGTATTTT

J: TRBJ2-3
V: TRBV24-1
D: .
length: 17
CDR3: CATSDPDSYYTTDTQYF
DNA: TGTGCCACCAGTGACCCGGACAGTTACTACACCACAGATACGCAGTATTTT

J: TRBJ2-6
V: TRBV7-9
D: TRBD1
length: 19
CDR3: CASSLPPGQARSGANVLTF
DNA: TGTGCCAGCAGCTTACCCCCGGGACAGGCCCGCTCTGGGGCCAACGTCCTGACTTTC

J: TRBJ1-4
V: TRBV19
D: TRBD1
length: 15
CDR3: CASCTGGAPNEKLFF
DNA: TGTGCCAGTTGTACAGGGGGCGCGCCTAATGAAAAACTGTTTTTT

J: TRBJ2-3
V: TRBV18
D: TRBD1
length: 14
CDR3: CASSSTGYTDTQYF
DNA: TGTGCCAGCTCATCGACAGGGTACACAGATACGCAGTATTTT

J: TRBJ2-2
V: TRBV19
D: .
length: 13
CDR3: CAAQGGDTGELFF
DNA: TGTGCAGCCCAGGGGGGTGACACCGGGGAGCTGTTTTTT

J: TRBJ1-5
V: TRBV19
D: .
length: 13
CDR3: CASSFPQNQPQHF
DNA: TGTGCCAGTAGTTTCCCACAAAATCAGCCCCAGCATTTT

J: TRBJ2-7
V: TRBV25-1
D: .
length: 17
CDR3: CASSEYFLGGSSYEQYF
DNA: TGTGCCAGCAGTGAATATTTTCTTGGGGGGTCCTCCTACGAGCAGTACTTC

J: TRBJ2-5
V: TRBV6-5
D: .
length: 15
CDR3: CASSWAVPKTETQYF
DNA: TGTGCCAGCAGTTGGGCCGTCCCCAAGACGGAGACCCAGTACTTC